The T cell receptor (beta chain) described here comes from a study of shared clonotypes between healthy human individuals. It was at deep level that the assay was run. Assay: immunoSEQ multiplex PCR; the TCRdb copy retains only in-frame clones and omits some. The sample holds 2 million to 2.5 million clones, about 93% seen once. Naive CD8 cells, CD45RO-negative and positively selected for CCR7, excluded terminally differentiated effector memory CD45RA+ cells. Trimming took off 8 bases at V and 11 bases at J, with 15 bases between the two ends. In germline, CDR1 is SNHLY, CDR2 FYNNEI. The CDR3 is made up of 12 amino acids.

The chain is built from TRBV2 and TRBJ1-4; D call uncertain. Sequencing was performed on naive CD8+ T cells from PBMCs. This receptor was obtained from a man aged 18-30 years in good health. Some clones in this sample may be carry-over from other donors' samples. The CDR3, as DNA: TGTGCCAGCTCACAAGGACCCGAGAAACTGTTTTTT. It yields the protein CASSQGPEKLFF. The whole variable domain, filled in from reference TRBV2 and TRBJ1-4, reads EPEVTQTPSHQVTQMGQEVILRCVPISNHLYFYWYRQILGQKVEFLVSFYNNEISEKSEIFDDQFSVERPDGSNFTLKIRSTKLEDSAMYFCASSQGPEKLFFGSGTQLSVL.